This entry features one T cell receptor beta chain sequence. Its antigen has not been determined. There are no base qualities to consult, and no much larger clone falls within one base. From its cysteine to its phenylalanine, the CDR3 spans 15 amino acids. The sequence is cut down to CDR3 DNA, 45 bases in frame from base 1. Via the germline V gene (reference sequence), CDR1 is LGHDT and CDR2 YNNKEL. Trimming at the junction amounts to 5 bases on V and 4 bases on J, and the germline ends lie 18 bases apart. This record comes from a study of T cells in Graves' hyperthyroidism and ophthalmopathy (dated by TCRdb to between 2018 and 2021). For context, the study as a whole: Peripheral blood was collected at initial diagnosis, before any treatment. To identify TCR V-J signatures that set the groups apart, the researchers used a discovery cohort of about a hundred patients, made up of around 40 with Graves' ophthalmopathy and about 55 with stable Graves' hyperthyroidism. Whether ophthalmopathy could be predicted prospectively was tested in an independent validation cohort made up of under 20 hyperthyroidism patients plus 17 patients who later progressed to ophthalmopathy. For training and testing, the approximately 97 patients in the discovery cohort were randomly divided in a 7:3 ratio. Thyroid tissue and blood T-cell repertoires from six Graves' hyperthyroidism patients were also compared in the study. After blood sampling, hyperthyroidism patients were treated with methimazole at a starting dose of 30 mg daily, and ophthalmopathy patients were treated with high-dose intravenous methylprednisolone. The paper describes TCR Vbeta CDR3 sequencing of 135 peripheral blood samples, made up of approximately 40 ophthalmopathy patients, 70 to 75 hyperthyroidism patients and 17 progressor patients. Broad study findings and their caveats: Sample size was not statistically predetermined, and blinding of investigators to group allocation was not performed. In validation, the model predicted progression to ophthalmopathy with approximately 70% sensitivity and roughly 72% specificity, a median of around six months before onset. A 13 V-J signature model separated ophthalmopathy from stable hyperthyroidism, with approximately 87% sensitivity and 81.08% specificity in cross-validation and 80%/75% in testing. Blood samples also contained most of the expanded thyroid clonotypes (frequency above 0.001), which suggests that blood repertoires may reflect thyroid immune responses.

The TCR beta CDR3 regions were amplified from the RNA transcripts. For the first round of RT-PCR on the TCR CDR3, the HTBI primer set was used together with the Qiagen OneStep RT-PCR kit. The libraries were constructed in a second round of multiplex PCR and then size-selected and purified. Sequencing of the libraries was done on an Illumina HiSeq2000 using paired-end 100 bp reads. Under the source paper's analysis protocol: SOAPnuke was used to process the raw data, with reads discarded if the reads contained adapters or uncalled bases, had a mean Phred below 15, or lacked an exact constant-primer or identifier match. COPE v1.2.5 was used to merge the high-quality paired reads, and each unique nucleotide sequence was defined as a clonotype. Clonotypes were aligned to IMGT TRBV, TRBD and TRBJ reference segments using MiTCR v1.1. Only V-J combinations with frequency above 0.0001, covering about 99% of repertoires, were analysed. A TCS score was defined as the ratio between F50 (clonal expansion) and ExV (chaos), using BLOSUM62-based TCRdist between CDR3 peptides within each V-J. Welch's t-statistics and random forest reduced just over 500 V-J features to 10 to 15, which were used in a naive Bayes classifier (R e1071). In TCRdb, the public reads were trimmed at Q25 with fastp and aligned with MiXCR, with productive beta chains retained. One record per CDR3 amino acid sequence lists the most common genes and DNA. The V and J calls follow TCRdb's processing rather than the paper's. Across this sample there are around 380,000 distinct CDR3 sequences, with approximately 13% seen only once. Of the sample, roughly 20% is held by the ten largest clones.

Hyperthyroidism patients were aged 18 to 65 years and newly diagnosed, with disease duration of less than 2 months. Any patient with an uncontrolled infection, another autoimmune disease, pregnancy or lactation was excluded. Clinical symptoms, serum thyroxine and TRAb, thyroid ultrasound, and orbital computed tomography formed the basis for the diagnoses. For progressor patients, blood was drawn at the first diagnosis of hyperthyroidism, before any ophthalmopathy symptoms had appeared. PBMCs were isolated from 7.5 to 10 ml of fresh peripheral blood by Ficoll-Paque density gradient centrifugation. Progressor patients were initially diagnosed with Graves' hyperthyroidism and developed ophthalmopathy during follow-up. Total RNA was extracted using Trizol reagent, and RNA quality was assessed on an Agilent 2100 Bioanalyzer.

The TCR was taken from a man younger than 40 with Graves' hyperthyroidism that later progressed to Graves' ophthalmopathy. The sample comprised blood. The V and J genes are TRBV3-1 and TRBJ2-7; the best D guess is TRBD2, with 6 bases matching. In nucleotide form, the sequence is TGTGCCAGCAGCGAATCGGACTATTTGGGGTACGAGCAGTACTTC. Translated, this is CASSESDYLGYEQYF.